This T cell receptor (beta chain) was captured in a study of blood T cell repertoires in COVID-19. There are 14 residues in the CDR3. V shed 4 bases and J 5 bases; nucleotides not matched to a gene: 4. Germline V CDR1 and CDR2: SGHRS, YFSETQ. The assay was immunoSEQ multiplex PCR, and TCRdb's table has in-frame clones only and misses some. The data contain about 120,000 clones, 60% to 80% of them singletons. This clone was found once. The sequence derives from a human donor in a cohort sampled during active COVID-19. This chain connects TRBV5-1 to TRBJ1-1, with 11 bases matching TRBD1. The specimen was peripheral blood. The CDR3 sequence: CASSPGQGVTEAFF. The DNA for the CDR3 is TGCGCCAGCAGCCCGGGACAGGGGGTGACTGAAGCTTTCTTT.